A single T cell receptor beta chain is shown here with its context. Its antigen remains unidentified. This sample is drawn from a study of cytomegalovirus exposure and HLA in healthy donors. Primers: 60 Vbeta forward and 13 Jbeta reverse. Using immunoSEQ multiplex PCR, the repertoire was profiled, and TCRdb retains in-frame clones only, with some absent. Of some 90,000 clones in the sample, over 60% were seen once. Study-level results: A later analysis linked fewer than 20,000 TCR beta sequences to HLA alleles at 0.05 false discovery rate. Per a prior analysis, the majority of TCR beta V segments were productive roughly 87% or roughly 30% of the time. The study flagged approximately 180 TCR beta chains as cytomegalovirus-associated. Several of the most significant clusters were apparently associated with common viral pathogens in a later analysis.

V was clipped by 0 bases and J by 8 bases, with 16 bases between them. CDR1 and CDR2 from the germline V gene are MNHNY and SVGAGI (reference sequence). The CDR3 extends over 15 amino acids. This clonotype originated in a boy aged 5 to 17 in good health and CMV-seropositive. What was sequenced was PBMCs. The chain has TRBV6-6 and TRBJ1-1; TRBD1 is a possible D gene (5 bases). DNA for the CDR3: TGTGCCAGCAGTTACTCGCGTCGGGCAGGGCCGGAAGCTTTCTTT. Its protein product is CASSYSRRAGPEAFF.